This TCR beta chain came from a study of beta chain features in type 1 diabetes. Findings of the study overall: All four CD4+ subsets of Type 1 diabetes patients contained TCRB CDR3s that were moderately but significantly shorter.

The V gene's germline CDR1 is LGHNT and CDR2 FRNRAP. This CDR3 has 17 residues. J was trimmed by 2 bases and V by 0 bases; bases with no gene match: 10. This clone was counted only a few times. Its antigen remains unidentified. Every isolated RNA sample was fully reverse transcribed, so sequencing captured expressed TCRB transcripts. The data were produced by immunoSEQ multiplex PCR, yet TCRdb's version contains in-frame clones alone and is incomplete. The profile covers hundreds of thousands of clones, with roughly an eighth appearing a single time and about 0.027% taken by the ten largest. Over 95% purity was reached by all sorted populations.

The receptor was derived from a woman in her forties in good health. The sample was naive CD4+ T cells from blood. V and J are TRBV12-5 and TRBJ2-7, with 7 bases fitting TRBD2. The CDR3 loop is CASGLVIAGAHTYEQYF. CDR3 coding DNA: TGTGCTAGTGGTTTGGTCATAGCGGGCGCACACACCTACGAGCAGTACTTC.